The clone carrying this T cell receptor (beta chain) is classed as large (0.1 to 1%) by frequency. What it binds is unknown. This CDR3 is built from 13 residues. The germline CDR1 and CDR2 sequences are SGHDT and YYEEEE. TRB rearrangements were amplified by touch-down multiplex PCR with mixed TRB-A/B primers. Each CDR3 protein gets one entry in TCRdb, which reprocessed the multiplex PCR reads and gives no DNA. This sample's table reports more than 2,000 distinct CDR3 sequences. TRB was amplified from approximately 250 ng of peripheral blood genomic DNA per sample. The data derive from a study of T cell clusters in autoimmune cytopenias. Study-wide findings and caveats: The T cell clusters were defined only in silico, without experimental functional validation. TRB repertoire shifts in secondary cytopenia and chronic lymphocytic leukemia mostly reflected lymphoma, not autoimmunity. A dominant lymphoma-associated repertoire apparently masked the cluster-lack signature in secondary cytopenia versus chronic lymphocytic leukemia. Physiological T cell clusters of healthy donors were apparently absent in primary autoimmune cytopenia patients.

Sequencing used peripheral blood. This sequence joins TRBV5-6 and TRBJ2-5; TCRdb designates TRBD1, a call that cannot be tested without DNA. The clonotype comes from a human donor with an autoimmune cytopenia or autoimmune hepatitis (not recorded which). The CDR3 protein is CASSLDTGEVQYF.